The source of this T cell receptor (beta chain) is a study of T cells in women clearing cervical HPV infection. At the level of the study: Controls gave blood once infection was undetectable; cases at lesion identification. Points from the study as a whole: CIN3+ cases had significantly higher TCR richness than controls; evenness did not differ.

On this clone itself: No antigen is known for it. The CDR3 end falls 3 residues outside the read, so it is completed with the germline J gene.

This CDR3 comprises 15 residues. The J segment lost 3 bases and the V segment lost 5 bases, leaving 7 bases of the junction unmatched. The germline CDR1 and CDR2 sequences are WNHNN and SYGVQD (reference sequence). Generated by immunoSEQ multiplex PCR, the TCRdb table keeps only in-frame clones and is missing some. Recorded here are some 24,000 clones; the top ten clones represent 5.4%. V is TRBV10-1 and J is TRBJ2-1; 7 bases match TRBD1. The source of this sequence is a woman aged 18-70 years with a cervical HPV16 infection that either progressed to CIN3+ or cleared (not recorded which). The material sequenced was blood buffy coat. CDR3 DNA, as far as it was read: TGCGCCAGCAGTACAGGGGTGGGGGTCTACAATGAG. Translation: CASSTGVGVYNE. From start to end, the CDR3 is CASSTGVGVYNEQFF.